The 23 T cell receptor beta chains presented below share a single source sample, sequenced in a study of blood T cell repertoires in COVID-19. The data were produced by immunoSEQ multiplex PCR, yet TCRdb's version contains in-frame clones alone and is incomplete. The sample yields about 440,000 clones, approximately 88% seen once. The sequencing input was peripheral blood. Receptor source: a woman aged 50 to 65 with COVID-19, enrolled during active disease.

The rearrangement uses TRBV3-1 (or the pseudogene TRBV3-2) and TRBJ1-6, with a tentative D call TRBD1 (6 bases). Germline V CDR1 and CDR2: LGHDT, YNNKEL (reference sequence). This CDR3 spans 13 amino acids. V was trimmed by 5 bases and J by 9 bases, leaving 11 bases between them. The CDR3 here is CASSFRTASPLHF. The CDR3 DNA is TGTGCCAGCAGCTTTCGGACAGCTTCACCCCTCCACTTT.

The V gene is TRBV7-2, the J gene TRBJ2-7; 7 bases are shared with TRBD2. With V trimmed by 5 bases and J by 3 bases, 4 bases remained unmatched. Germline CDR1 and CDR2: SGHTA and FQGNSA. The CDR3 loop spans 13 amino acids. The CDR3 region is CASSPGLNYEQYF. As DNA, the CDR3 is TGTGCCAGCAGCCCGGGACTAAACTACGAGCAGTACTTC.

The chain couples TRBV12-3 or TRBV12-4 to TRBJ2-7; D not resolved. The CDR3 is made up of 13 amino acids. Deletions cut 3 bases from V and 2 bases from J, with 8 bases between. CDR3 sequence reads: CASSFAQTYEQYF. CDR3 sequence (DNA): TGTGCCAGCAGTTTTGCCCAGACCTACGAGCAGTACTTC.

The rearrangement joins TRBV4-2 to TRBJ2-3, with 9 positions matching TRBD2. V gave up 0 bases and J gave up 7 bases; unmatched junction bases: 8. Germline loops: CDR1 LGHNA, CDR2 YNFKEQ. The CDR3 consists of 16 residues. The CDR3 bases are TGTGCCAGCAGCCAAGATCCCGCGGGGGGGCCGAATACGCAGTATTTT. This sequence encodes CASSQDPAGGPNTQYF.

The chain has TRBV28 and TRBJ1-2; D gene unclear. Trimming cost V 8 bases and J 9 bases, with 13 bases left between them. Germline V lookup: CDR1 MDHEN, CDR2 SYDVKM. The CDR3 runs to 11 residues. The CDR3 DNA reads as TGTGCCAGCGGACTTGAAAATAGCTACACCTTC. Amino acid sequence: CASGLENSYTF.

The chain has TRBV5-4 and TRBJ1-2; perhaps TRBD1 as D (6 bases). The V gene lost 4 bases and the J gene lost 4 bases, with 17 bases spanning the gap. CDR1 SGHNT and CDR2 YYREEE come from the germline V gene (reference sequence). CDR3 size: 15 residues. Here the CDR3 DNA reads TGTGCCAGCAGCCTACCGACAGGCTTCGGCTATGGCTACACCTTC. Amino acid sequence: CASSLPTGFGYGYTF.

This clone was picked up a small number of times. V is TRBV5-5 and J is TRBJ1-5, with D tentatively TRBD1 (6 bases). Per the germline V gene, CDR1 is SGHKS and CDR2 is YYEKEE (reference sequence). Trimming removed 1 base from V and 3 bases from J, with 8 bases in between. The CDR3 contains 14 residues. CDR3 DNA sequence: TGTGCCAGCAGCTTGAGGACAGTCAATCAGCCCCAGCATTTT. Translated, it gives CASSLRTVNQPQHF.

The rearrangement uses TRBV9 and TRBJ2-4; a weak D match, TRBD2 (6 bases). Trimming stripped 3 bases from V and 1 base from J, with 20 bases between. There are 18 residues in the CDR3. Germline V gene sequence: CDR1 SGDLS, CDR2 YYNGEE. CDR3 sequence (DNA): TGTGCCAGCAGCGGCGGGACTTTTTACGAGTCGGCCAAAAACATTCAGTACTTC. Its translation is CASSGGTFYESAKNIQYF.

This chain links TRBV30 with TRBJ1-3; 7 bases fit TRBD1. The CDR3 spans 15 residues. The V gene end was trimmed by 0 bases and the J gene end by 2 bases; junction bases not matched to a gene: 4. In germline, CDR1 is GTSNPN, CDR2 SVGIG (reference sequence). The CDR3 spells CAWSVKRGPGNTIYF. The CDR3 region has the DNA TGTGCCTGGAGTGTAAAGAGGGGGCCTGGAAACACCATATATTTT.

The V and J genes are TRBV5-6 and TRBJ2-1, with 7 nucleotides matching TRBD1. Trimming took 0 bases from V and 8 from J; bases not matched to a gene: 8. CDR1 and CDR2 (germline): SGHDT, YYEEEE. CDR3 length equals 15 residues. The CDR3 here is CASSLEGARLHEQFF. The CDR3 DNA reads as TGTGCCAGCAGCTTGGAGGGGGCCCGACTCCATGAGCAGTTCTTC.

The rearrangement joins TRBV7-8 to TRBJ2-5; TRBD2 matches at 12 bases. This CDR3 has 16 amino acids. V gave up 5 bases and J gave up 5 bases; unmatched junction bases: 9. Germline V CDR1 and CDR2: SGHVS, FQNEAQ. The CDR3 here is CASSRTSGGTEETQYF. CDR3 in DNA: TGTGCCAGCAGCCGTACTAGCGGGGGGACGGAGGAGACCCAGTACTTC. Filled out from reference TRBV7-8 and TRBJ2-5, the complete variable domain reads GAGVSQSPRYKVAKRGQDVALRCDPISGHVSLFWYQQALGQGPEFLTYFQNEAQLDKSGLPSDRFFAERPEGSVSTLKIQRTQQEDSAVYLCASSRTSGGTEETQYFGPGTRLLVL.

J is TRBJ1-4 and V is TRBV19, with D possibly TRBD1 on 5 matching bases. In germline, CDR1 is LNHDA, CDR2 SQIVND (reference sequence). The CDR3 has 15 residues. Trimming took off 5 bases at V and 4 bases at J, with 14 bases between the two ends. This chain's CDR3 is CASSARTIGNEKLFF. CDR3 nucleotide sequence: TGTGCCAGTAGTGCCCGGACAATCGGTAATGAAAAACTGTTTTTT.

The chain couples TRBV28 to TRBJ2-3; D perhaps matches TRBD1 (6 bases). The V end lost 4 bases, the J end lost 0 bases, and 11 bases lay between the germline ends. There are 15 residues in the CDR3. Germline V gives CDR1 MDHEN, CDR2 SYDVKM. The CDR3 DNA reads TGTGCCAGCAGTTCTACAGGGACAAGCACAGATACGCAGTATTTT. Its translation is CASSSTGTSTDTQYF.

V gene TRBV2 combines with J gene TRBJ2-7; possible D gene TRBD2, 5 bases. The V end lost 6 bases, the J end lost 7 bases, and 16 bases lay between the germline ends. This CDR3 contains 13 residues. From germline, CDR1 is SNHLY and CDR2 FYNNEI. The CDR3 here is CASRTDHPGEQYF. CDR3 nucleotides: TGTGCCAGCAGAACGGACCACCCGGGGGAGCAGTACTTC.

This chain uses TRBV30 with TRBJ2-5; weak D call: TRBD2 (5 bases). CDR3 length: 14 residues. CDR1 and CDR2 from the germline V gene are GTSNPN and SVGIG (reference sequence). Deletions cut 3 bases from V and 3 bases from J, with 14 bases between. The DNA for the CDR3 is TGTGCCTGGAGAGAGGTGGGAGCAAAAGAGACCCAGTACTTC. It codes for CAWREVGAKETQYF. Full variable domain (rest looked up from reference TRBV30 and TRBJ2-5): SQTIHQWPATLVQPVGSPLSLECTVEGTSNPNLYWYRQAAGRGLQLLFYSVGIGQISSEVPQNLSASRPQDRQFILSSKKLLLSDSGFYLCAWREVGAKETQYFGPGTRLLVL.

The chain is built from TRBV19 and TRBJ1-1, with 7 bases matching TRBD1. Germline V gives CDR1 LNHDA, CDR2 SQIVND (reference sequence). The CDR3 totals 14 residues. Trimming removed 6 bases from V and 4 bases from J; junction bases left unmatched: 8. Here the CDR3 reads CASRYPGQTTEAFF. DNA of the CDR3: TGTGCCAGTAGGTACCCGGGACAGACCACTGAAGCTTTCTTT.

This chain connects TRBV6-5 to TRBJ1-2, with D unresolved. The CDR3 is 14 residues long. Germline V gives CDR1 MNHEY, CDR2 SVGAGI. The V end lost 5 bases, the J end lost 8 bases, and 18 bases lay between the germline ends. CDR3 nucleotide sequence: TGTGCCAGCAGTCCCAATAGCGAGGCGCGCGGCTACACCTTC. This translates into CASSPNSEARGYTF.

The CDR3 nucleotides read TGTGCCAGCAGTTCACGGGGGAACGGCTACACCTTC. Translating gives CASSSRGNGYTF. This chain uses TRBV27 with TRBJ1-2, with a possible D match to TRBD1 (5 bases). Germline assignment: CDR1 MNHEY and CDR2 SMNVEV (reference sequence). The CDR3 totals 12 residues. V lost 4 bases, J lost 8 bases, and 11 bases lay in between.

V is TRBV6-5 and J is TRBJ1-2; the D is unclear. Germline V lookup: CDR1 MNHEY, CDR2 SVGAGI. CDR3 length equals 13 residues. With 6 bases removed from V and 3 bases from J, the gap between germline ends came to 11 bases. The CDR3 coding sequence is TGTGCCAGCAGACCTGACGGGTACTATGGCTACACCTTC. Translation: CASRPDGYYGYTF.

The chain uses TRBV6-6 and TRBJ2-1; D is possibly TRBD2 (6 bases). V was shortened by 2 bases and J by 2 bases, with 10 bases between the two germline ends. CDR3 length: 15 amino acids. Germline CDR1 and CDR2: MNHNY and SVGAGI (reference sequence). The CDR3 sequence: CASSYGAGTYNEQFF. The CDR3, as DNA: TGTGCCAGCAGTTACGGGGCGGGGACCTACAATGAGCAGTTCTTC.

The V call is TRBV6-6, the J call TRBJ1-2; the D gene is possibly TRBD1 (6 bases). Germline V gene data show CDR1 as MNHNY and CDR2 as SVGAGI (reference sequence). CDR3 length: 14 residues. Trimming pared 0 bases from V and 2 bases from J, leaving 7 bases between. CDR3 sequence (DNA): TGTGCCAGCAGTTACTCACAGGGAAACTATGGCTACACCTTC. Residues: CASSYSQGNYGYTF.

V and J are TRBV6-5 and TRBJ1-1; the D is unclear. Germline CDR1 MNHEY, CDR2 SVGAGI. V gave up 4 bases and J gave up 5 bases, with 20 bases separating them. The CDR3 contains 16 residues. The CDR3 here is CASSFADSKRWTEAFF. CDR3 nucleotide sequence: TGTGCCAGCAGTTTCGCGGACTCAAAGAGGTGGACTGAAGCTTTCTTT.

The chain is built from TRBV27 and TRBJ2-3, with D hard to call. Germline lookup yields CDR1 MNHEY and CDR2 SMNVEV (reference sequence). The CDR3 totals 13 residues. V lost 6 bases to trimming and J lost 0 bases, with 7 bases between them. CDR3 DNA sequence: TGTGCCAGCAGCCTTTCCAGCACAGATACGCAGTATTTT. As protein: CASSLSSTDTQYF.